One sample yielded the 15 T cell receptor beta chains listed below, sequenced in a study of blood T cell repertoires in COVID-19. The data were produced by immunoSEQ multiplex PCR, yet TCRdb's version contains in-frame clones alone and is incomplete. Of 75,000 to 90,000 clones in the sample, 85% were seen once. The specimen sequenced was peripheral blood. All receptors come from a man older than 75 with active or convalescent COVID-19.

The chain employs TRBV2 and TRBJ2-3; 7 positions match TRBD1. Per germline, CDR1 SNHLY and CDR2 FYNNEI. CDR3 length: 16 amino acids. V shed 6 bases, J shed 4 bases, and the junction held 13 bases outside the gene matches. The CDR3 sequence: CASSRTQGSVADTQYF. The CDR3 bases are TGTGCCAGCAGCCGAACACAGGGGTCGGTAGCAGATACGCAGTATTTT.

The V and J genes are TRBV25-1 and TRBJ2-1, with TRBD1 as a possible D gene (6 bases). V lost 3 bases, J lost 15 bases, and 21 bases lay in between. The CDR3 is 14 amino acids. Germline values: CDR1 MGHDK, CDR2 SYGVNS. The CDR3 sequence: CASSEDSQMSLLFF. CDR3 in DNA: TGTGCCAGCAGTGAGGACAGCCAGATGTCCCTACTGTTCTTC.

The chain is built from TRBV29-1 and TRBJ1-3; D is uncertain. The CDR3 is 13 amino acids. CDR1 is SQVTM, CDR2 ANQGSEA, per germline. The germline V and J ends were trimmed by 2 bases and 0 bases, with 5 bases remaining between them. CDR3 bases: TGCAGCGTTGAAAGAGTCTCTGGAAACACCATATATTTT. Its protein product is CSVERVSGNTIYF. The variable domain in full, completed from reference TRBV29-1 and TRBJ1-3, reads SAVISQKPSRDICQRGTSLTIQCQVDSQVTMMFWYRQQPGQSLTLIATANQGSEATYESGFVIDKFPISRPNLTFSTLTVSNMSPEDSSIYLCSVERVSGNTIYFGEGSWLTVV.

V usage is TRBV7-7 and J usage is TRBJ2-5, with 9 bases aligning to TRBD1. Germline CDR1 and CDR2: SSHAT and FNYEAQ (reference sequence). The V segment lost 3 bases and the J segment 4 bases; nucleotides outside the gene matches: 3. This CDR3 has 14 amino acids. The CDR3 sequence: CASSLDRGIETQYF. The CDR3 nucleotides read TGTGCCAGCAGCTTGGACAGGGGTATAGAGACCCAGTACTTC.

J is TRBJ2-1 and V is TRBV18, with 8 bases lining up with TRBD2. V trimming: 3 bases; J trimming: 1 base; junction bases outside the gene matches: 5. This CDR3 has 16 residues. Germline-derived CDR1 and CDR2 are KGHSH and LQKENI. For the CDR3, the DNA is TGTGCCAGCTCACCCCCGCGGGGGGAATCCTACAATGAGCAGTTCTTC. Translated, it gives CASSPPRGESYNEQFF.

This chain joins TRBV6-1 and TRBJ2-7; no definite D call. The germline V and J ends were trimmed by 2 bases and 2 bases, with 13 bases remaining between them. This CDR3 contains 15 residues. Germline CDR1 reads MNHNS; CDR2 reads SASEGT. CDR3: CASSEPPLRTYEQYV. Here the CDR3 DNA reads TGTGCCAGCAGTGAACCCCCGCTACGAACCTACGAGCAGTACGTC.

In DNA, the CDR3 is TGCGCCAGCAGCCGCAGGGCCACCTCCTACAATGAGCAGTTCTTC. This gives the protein CASSRRATSYNEQFF. The rearrangement uses TRBV5-1 and TRBJ2-1; a weak D match, TRBD1 (5 bases). Germline CDR1 SGHRS, CDR2 YFSETQ. The CDR3 is made up of 15 amino acids. V lost 4 bases and J lost 0, with 11 bases in between.

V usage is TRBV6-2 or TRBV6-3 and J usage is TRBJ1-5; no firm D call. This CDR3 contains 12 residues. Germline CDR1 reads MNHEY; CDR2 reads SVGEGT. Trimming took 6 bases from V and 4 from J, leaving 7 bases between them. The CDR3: CASSRQNQPQHF. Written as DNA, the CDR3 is TGTGCCAGCAGCCGGCAAAATCAGCCCCAGCATTTT.

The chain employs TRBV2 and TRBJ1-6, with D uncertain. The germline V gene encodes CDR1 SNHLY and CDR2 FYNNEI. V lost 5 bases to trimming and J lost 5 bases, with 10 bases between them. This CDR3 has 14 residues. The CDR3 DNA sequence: TGTGCCAGCAGTTACGAGAACGATAATTCACCCCTCCACTTT. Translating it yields CASSYENDNSPLHF.

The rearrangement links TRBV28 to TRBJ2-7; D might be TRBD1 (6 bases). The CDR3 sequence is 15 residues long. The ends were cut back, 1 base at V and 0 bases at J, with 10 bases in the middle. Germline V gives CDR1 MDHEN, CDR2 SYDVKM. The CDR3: CASSLYGGSSYEQYV. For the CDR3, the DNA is TGTGCCAGCAGTTTATATGGGGGCAGCTCCTACGAGCAGTACGTC.

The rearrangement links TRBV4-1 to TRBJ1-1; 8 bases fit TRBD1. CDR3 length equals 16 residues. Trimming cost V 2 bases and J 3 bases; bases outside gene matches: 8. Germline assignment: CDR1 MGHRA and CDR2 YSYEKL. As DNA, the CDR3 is TGCGCCAGCAGCCAACCGACAGGGGTGTTGGACACTGAAGCTTTCTTT. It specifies CASSQPTGVLDTEAFF.

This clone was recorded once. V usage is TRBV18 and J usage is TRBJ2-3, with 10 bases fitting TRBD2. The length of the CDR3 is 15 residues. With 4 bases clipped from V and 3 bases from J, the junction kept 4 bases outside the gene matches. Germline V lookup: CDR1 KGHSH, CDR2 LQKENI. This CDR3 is CASSLLAGATDTQYF. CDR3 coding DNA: TGTGCCAGCTCACTTCTAGCGGGGGCGACAGATACGCAGTATTTT.

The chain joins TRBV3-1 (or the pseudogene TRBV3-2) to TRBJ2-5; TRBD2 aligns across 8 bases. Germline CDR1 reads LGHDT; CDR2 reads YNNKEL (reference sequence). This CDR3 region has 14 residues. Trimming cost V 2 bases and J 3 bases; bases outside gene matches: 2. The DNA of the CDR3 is TGTGCCAGCAGCCAAAACGGGGGGGAAGAGACCCAGTACTTC. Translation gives CASSQNGGEETQYF.

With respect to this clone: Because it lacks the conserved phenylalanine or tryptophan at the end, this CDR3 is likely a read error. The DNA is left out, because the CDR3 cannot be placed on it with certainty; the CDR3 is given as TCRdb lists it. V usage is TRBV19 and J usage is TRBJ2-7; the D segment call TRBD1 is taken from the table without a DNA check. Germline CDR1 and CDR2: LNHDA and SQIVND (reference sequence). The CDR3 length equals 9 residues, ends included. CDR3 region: CASSIRQSG.

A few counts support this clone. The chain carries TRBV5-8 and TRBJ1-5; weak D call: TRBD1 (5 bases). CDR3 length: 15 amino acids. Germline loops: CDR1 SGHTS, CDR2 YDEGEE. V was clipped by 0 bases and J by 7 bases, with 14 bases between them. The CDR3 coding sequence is TGTGCCAGCAGCTTGGGGCAGGGCCTCGGCCAGCCCCAGCATTTT. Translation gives CASSLGQGLGQPQHF.